This T cell receptor delta chain was observed in a study of fetal and pediatric gammadelta thymocytes (dated by TCRdb to between 2021 and 2023). The study in broad terms: Previously published data and newly generated, unpublished data were combined in the bulk gammadelta thymocyte repertoires, which were used to strengthen a single-cell study of gammadelta thymocyte development. Bulk TCR repertoire data were included to raise the number of subjects and reinforce the CDR3 publicity analysis. The bulk gammadelta thymocyte repertoires combined unpublished data with previously published data (refs 27,28). A total of roughly 10 subjects, comprising 3 fetal thymus donors and 7 pediatric thymus donors, were covered by the bulk gammadelta thymocyte repertoire set. What the authors observed across the whole study: Compared with post-natal repertoires, fetal gammadelta thymocyte repertoires were previously reported to be enriched for TRDV2, TRGV8 and TRGV9 usage, low N additions and public CDR3s.

In the case of this clone: Its antigen is still unknown. No base quality information exists; no much larger clone differs at one position.

Thymocytes were stained with Zombie NIR viability dye plus antibodies to CD3 (UCHT1), TCRgammadelta (11F2), TCRVgamma9 (IMMU360) and TCRVdelta2 (IMMU389). Bulk TRD and TRG CDR3 repertoires were produced separately from sorted Vgamma9Vdelta2 and nonVgamma9Vdelta2 gammadelta thymocytes taken from human fetal and pediatric thymuses. In Belgium, pediatric thymus tissue was obtained from children undergoing cardiac surgery. The ages of the pediatric thymus donors in the study ranged between roughly 1 and 12 years. Thymic cell suspensions were made from fetal and post-natal thymuses as previously described. NonVgamma9Vdelta2 thymocytes were sorted as CD3+ gammadeltaTCR+ cells lacking the Vgamma9+Vdelta2+ phenotype. Cells were sorted on a FACS Aria III cell sorter (BD Biosciences). CDR1 and CDR2, per the germline V gene, are TSWWSYY and QGS. Trimming costs V 4 bases and J 1 base, and their ends lie 13 bases apart. The CDR3 goes from the cysteine to the phenylalanine over 15 residues. CDR3 DNA is the only sequence kept; it has 45 bases, read in frame from the first base.

The instrument given in TCRdb is Illumina MiSeq. The study's own analysis went as follows. For publicity analysis, the Vgamma9Vdelta2 and nonVgamma9Vdelta2 bulk CDR3 files of each subject were merged into one combined repertoire per subject. CDR3 publicity was given a score from 0 to 19 by checking each amino acid sequence across 9 single-cell datasets and roughly eleven bulk repertoires with base R and dplyr. Clonotypes were called again by TCRdb from the public reads via CATT, and duplicate nucleotide sequences were then merged into one entry. The V and J calls and clone size come from TCRdb's table, not from the authors' own analysis. This sample lists 1,500 to 2,000 delta-chain clones; more than 20% were detected once. Of the sample, around 4.4% is held by the ten largest clones.

The clonotype was recovered from a child who underwent cardiac surgery and was recorded as healthy. The chain is made from TRDV1 and TRDJ1; D gene: possibly TRDD3, on 5 matching bases. What was sequenced was non-Vgamma9Vdelta2 gamma-delta T cells from the thymus. The label giving this sample's cell subset or site can be read as: CD3+gammadeltaTCR+ thymocytes not co-expressing Vgamma9 and Vdelta2. For the CDR3, the sequence is CALGAQGVVTDKLIF. The nucleotides are TGTGCTCTTGGGGCCCAGGGGGTCGTCACCGATAAACTCATCTTT.